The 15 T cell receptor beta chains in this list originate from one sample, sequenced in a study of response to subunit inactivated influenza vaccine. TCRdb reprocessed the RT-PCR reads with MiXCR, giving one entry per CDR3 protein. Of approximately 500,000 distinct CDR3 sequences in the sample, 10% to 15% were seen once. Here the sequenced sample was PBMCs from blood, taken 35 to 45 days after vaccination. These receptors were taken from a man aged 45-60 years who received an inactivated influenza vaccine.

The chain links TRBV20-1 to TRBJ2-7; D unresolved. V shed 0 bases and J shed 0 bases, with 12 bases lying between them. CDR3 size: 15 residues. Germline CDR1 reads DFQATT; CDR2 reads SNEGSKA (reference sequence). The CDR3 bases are TGCAGTGCTAGAGACCCCGCGGTGGACTCCTACGAGCAGTACTTC. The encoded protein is CSARDPAVDSYEQYF.

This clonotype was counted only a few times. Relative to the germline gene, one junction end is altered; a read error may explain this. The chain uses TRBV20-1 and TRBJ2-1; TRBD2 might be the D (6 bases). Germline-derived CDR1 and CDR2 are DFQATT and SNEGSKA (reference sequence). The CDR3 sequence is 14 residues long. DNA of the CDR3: TGCAGTGCCAGAGGGCTAGCGACCCACAATGAGCAGTTCTTC. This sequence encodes CSARGLATHNEQFF.

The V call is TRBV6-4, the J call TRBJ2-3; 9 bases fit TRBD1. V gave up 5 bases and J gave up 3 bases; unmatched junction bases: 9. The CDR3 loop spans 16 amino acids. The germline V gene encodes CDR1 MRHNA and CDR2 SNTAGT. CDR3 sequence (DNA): TGTGCCAGCAGTTCCTCTTTGGACAGGGGAACAGATACGCAGTATTTT. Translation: CASSSSLDRGTDTQYF.

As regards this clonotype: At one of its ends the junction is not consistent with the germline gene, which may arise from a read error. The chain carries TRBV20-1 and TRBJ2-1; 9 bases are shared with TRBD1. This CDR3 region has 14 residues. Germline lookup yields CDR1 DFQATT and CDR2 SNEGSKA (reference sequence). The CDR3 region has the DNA TGCAGGGCTAGAGAGGACAGGGGATGGGATGAGCAGTTCTTC. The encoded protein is CRAREDRGWDEQFF.

The CDR3 loop is CASSSNHGTGQETQYF. The CDR3 DNA reads TGTGCCAGCAGCTCGAACCACGGGACAGGTCAAGAGACCCAGTACTTC. The J gene is TRBJ2-5, the V gene TRBV7-7; 8 nucleotides match TRBD1. V was pared by 4 bases and J by 2 bases, with 9 bases of the junction left unmatched. This CDR3 spans 16 amino acids. The germline V gene has CDR1 SSHAT and CDR2 FNYEAQ (reference sequence). Variable domain in full (rest from reference TRBV7-7 and TRBJ2-5): GAGVSQSPRYKVTKRGQDVTLRCDPISSHATLYWYQQALGQGPEFLTYFNYEAQPDKSGLPSDRFSAERPEGSISTLTIQRTEQRDSAMYRCASSSNHGTGQETQYFGPGTRLLVL.

CDR3 bases: TGTGCCAGCAGAAAAGTAGCGGGGGGGCCTCGTGAGCAGTTCTTC. Protein product: CASRKVAGGPREQFF. The gene calls are TRBV6-2 or TRBV6-3 and TRBJ2-1; TRBD2 matches 11 bases. CDR1 and CDR2 (germline): MNHEY, SVGEGT. The CDR3 consists of 15 residues. With V trimmed by 6 bases and J by 9 bases, 10 bases remained unmatched.

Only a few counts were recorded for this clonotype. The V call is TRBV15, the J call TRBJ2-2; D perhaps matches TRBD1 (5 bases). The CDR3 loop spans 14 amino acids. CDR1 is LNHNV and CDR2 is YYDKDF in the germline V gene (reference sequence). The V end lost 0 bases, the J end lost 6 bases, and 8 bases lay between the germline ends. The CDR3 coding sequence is TGTGCCACCAGCAGAGAAAGCAGGGCCGGGGAGCTGTTTTTT. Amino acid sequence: CATSRESRAGELFF.

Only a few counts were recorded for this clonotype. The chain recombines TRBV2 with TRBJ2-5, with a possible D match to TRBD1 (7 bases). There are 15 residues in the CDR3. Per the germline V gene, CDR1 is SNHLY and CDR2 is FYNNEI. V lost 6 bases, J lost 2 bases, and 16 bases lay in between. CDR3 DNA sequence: TGTGCCAGCAGGAGCTTCGGGGGACAGCAAGAGACCCAGTACTTC. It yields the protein CASRSFGGQQETQYF.

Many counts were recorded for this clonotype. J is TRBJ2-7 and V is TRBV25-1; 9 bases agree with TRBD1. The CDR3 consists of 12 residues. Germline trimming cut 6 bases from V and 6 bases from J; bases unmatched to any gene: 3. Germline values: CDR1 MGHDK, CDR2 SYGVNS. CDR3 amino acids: CASRTGGSEQYF. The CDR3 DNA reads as TGTGCCAGCAGAACAGGGGGCAGCGAGCAGTACTTC.

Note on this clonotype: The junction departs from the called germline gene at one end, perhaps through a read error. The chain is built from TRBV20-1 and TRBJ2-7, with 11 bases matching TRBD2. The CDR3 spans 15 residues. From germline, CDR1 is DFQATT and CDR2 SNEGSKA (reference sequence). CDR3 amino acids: CSAIPSGGTPYGQYF. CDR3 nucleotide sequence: TGCAGTGCTATTCCTAGCGGGGGGACTCCCTACGGGCAGTACTTC.

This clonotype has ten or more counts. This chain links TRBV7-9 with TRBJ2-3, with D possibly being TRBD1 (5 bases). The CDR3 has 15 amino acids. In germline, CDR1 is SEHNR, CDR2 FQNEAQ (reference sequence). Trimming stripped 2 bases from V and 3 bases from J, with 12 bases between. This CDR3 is CASSLMAGWTDTQYF. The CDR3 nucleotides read TGTGCCAGCAGCTTAATGGCAGGGTGGACAGATACGCAGTATTTT.

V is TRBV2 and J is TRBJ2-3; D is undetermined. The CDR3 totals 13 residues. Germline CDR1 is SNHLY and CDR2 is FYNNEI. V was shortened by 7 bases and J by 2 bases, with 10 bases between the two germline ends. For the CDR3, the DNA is TGTGCCAGCATTCGGCTATCCACAGATACGCAGTATTTT. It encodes CASIRLSTDTQYF.

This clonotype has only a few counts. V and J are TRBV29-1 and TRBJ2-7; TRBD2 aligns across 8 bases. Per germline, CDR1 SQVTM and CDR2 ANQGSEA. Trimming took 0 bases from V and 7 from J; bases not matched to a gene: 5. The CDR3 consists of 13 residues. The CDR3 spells CSVEDGGGPEQYF. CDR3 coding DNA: TGCAGCGTTGAAGACGGGGGGGGCCCGGAGCAGTACTTC.

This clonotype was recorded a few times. The DNA of the CDR3 is TGTGCCAGCAGCTACCAGGGGGCCACAGATACGCAGTATTTT. This translates into CASSYQGATDTQYF. The chain carries TRBV11-2 and TRBJ2-3; 8 nucleotides match TRBD1. V was clipped by 4 bases and J by 2 bases; unmatched bases: 2. The CDR3 consists of 14 residues. The V gene's germline CDR1 is SGHAT and CDR2 FQNNGV.

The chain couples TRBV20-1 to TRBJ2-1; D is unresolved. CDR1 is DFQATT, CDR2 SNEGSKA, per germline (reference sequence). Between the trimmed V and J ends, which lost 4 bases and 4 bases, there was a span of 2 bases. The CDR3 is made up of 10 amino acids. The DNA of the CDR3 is TGCAGTGCTATATACAATGAGCAGTTCTTC. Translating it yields CSAIYNEQFF.